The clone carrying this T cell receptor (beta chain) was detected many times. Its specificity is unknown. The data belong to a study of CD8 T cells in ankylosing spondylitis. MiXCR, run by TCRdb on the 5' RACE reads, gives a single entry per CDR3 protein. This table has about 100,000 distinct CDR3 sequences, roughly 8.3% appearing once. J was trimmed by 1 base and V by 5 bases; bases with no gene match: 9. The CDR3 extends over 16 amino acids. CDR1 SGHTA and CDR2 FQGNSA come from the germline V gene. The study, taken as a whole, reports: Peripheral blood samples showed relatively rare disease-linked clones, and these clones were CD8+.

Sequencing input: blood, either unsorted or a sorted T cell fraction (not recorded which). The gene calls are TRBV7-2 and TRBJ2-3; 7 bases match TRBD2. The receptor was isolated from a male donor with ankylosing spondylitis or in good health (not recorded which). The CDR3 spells CASSPWGGVGTDTQYF. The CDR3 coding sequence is TGTGCCAGCAGCCCCTGGGGGGGGGTCGGCACAGATACGCAGTATTTT.